One and the same sample provided the 24 T cell receptor beta chains below, sequenced in a study of blood T cell repertoires in COVID-19. Libraries were prepared by immunoSEQ multiplex PCR; TCRdb keeps only in-frame clonotypes and omits some of them. The top ten hold 3% of the sample, which has 200,000 to 250,000 clones, more than 85% seen once. The sequencing input was peripheral blood. The receptors derive from a man in his 60s with acute or convalescent COVID-19.

The rearrangement links TRBV11-2 to TRBJ2-3, with a weak D call TRBD2 (7 bases). Deletions cut 4 bases from V and 4 bases from J, with 21 bases between. Germline V gives CDR1 SGHAT, CDR2 FQNNGV. This CDR3 contains 17 residues. The CDR3 DNA sequence: TGTGCCAGCAGCTCCCCCATCCCGGGGGGCGTGGCAGATACGCAGTATTTT. Translated: CASSSPIPGGVADTQYF.

The CDR3 bases are TGTGCCAGCAGCGTCAGGTGGGACACTGAAGCTTTCTTT. Protein: CASSVRWDTEAFF. V and J are TRBV9 and TRBJ1-1; no definite D call. Germline V gene sequence: CDR1 SGDLS, CDR2 YYNGEE. Trimming pared 2 bases from V and 3 bases from J, leaving 8 bases between. The CDR3 is 13 residues long. The entire variable domain, with the rest obtained from reference TRBV9 and TRBJ1-1, is as follows: DSGVTQTPKHLITATGQRVTLRCSPRSGDLSVYWYQQSLDQGLQFLIQYYNGEERAKGNILERFSAQQFPDLHSELNLSSLELGDSALYFCASSVRWDTEAFFGQGTRLTVV.

The rearrangement uses TRBV25-1 and TRBJ1-2, with 7 bases that match TRBD1. The CDR3 loop spans 15 amino acids. J lost 3 bases, V lost 2 bases, and 6 bases had no gene match. The germline gives CDR1 MGHDK, CDR2 SYGVNS. CDR3 sequence (DNA): TGTGCCAGCAGTGAACCCACAGGGGCCCACTATGGCTACACCTTC. Encoded protein: CASSEPTGAHYGYTF.

This clone was picked up one time. This chain connects TRBV6-5 to TRBJ2-1; tentatively, D is TRBD1 (6 bases). In germline, CDR1 is MNHEY, CDR2 SVGAGI. V was trimmed by 6 bases and J by 5 bases, leaving 17 bases between them. The CDR3 spans 15 residues. The CDR3 reads CASRRTARADNEQFF. As DNA, the CDR3 is TGTGCCAGCAGAAGGACAGCCCGTGCGGACAATGAGCAGTTCTTC.

The V and J genes are TRBV7-2 and TRBJ1-5; 8 bases map to TRBD1. The length of the CDR3 is 14 residues. J lost 6 bases, V lost 5 bases, and 6 bases had no gene match. The germline V gene encodes CDR1 SGHTA and CDR2 FQGNSA. The chain's CDR3 is CASSPTGTGQPQHF. The CDR3 nucleotides read TGTGCCAGCAGCCCCACAGGGACAGGTCAGCCCCAGCATTTT.

The CDR3, as DNA: TGTGCCAGCAGCTTAGCCCCTACCCCGGGGGAGCAGTACTTC. It codes for CASSLAPTPGEQYF. The J gene is TRBJ2-7, the V gene TRBV7-2; a possible D gene is TRBD2 (5 bases). The CDR3 covers 14 residues. Trimming removed 0 bases at V and 7 bases at J, with 13 bases between. Per germline, CDR1 SGHTA and CDR2 FQGNSA.

This sequence joins TRBV7-3 and TRBJ2-3; D is possibly TRBD2 (5 bases). Trimming stripped 7 bases from V and 0 bases from J, with 11 bases between. This CDR3 region has 14 residues. Per germline, CDR1 SGHTA and CDR2 FQGTGA. The CDR3 is CASMQTGSTDTQYF. CDR3 DNA sequence: TGTGCCAGCATGCAAACGGGGAGCACAGATACGCAGTATTTT.

This chain connects TRBV9 to TRBJ2-2, with 7 positions matching TRBD2. CDR1 and CDR2 (germline): SGDLS, YYNGEE. The J segment lost 2 bases and the V segment lost 4 bases, leaving 5 bases of the junction unmatched. The CDR3 contains 15 residues. The CDR3 here is CASSRGELNTGELFF. The CDR3 DNA reads as TGTGCCAGCAGCCGGGGGGAACTTAACACCGGGGAGCTGTTTTTT.

V and J are TRBV7-2 and TRBJ2-3; D gene ambiguous. This CDR3 spans 14 amino acids. Germline V gene data show CDR1 as SGHTA and CDR2 as FQGNSA. Trimming left V 0 bases short and J 2 bases short, with 6 bases between. For the CDR3, the DNA is TGTGCCAGCAGCTTAGCCGGTCCCACAGATACGCAGTATTTT. Its translation is CASSLAGPTDTQYF.

The DNA of the CDR3 is TGTGCCAGCAGCTCCCGACATCTCTCTGGGGCCAACGTCCTGACTTTC. The encoded protein is CASSSRHLSGANVLTF. V is TRBV7-9 and J is TRBJ2-6; D not certain. Germline-derived CDR1 and CDR2 are SEHNR and FQNEAQ (reference sequence). This CDR3 spans 16 amino acids. Trimming shortened V by 4 bases and J by 0 bases, and 10 bases separated the two germline ends.

V and J are TRBV5-4 and TRBJ2-3; no definite D call. The CDR3 has 16 amino acids. Germline V lookup: CDR1 SGHNT, CDR2 YYREEE (reference sequence). V was shortened by 5 bases and J by 2 bases, with 18 bases between the two germline ends. CDR3 in DNA: TGTGCCAGCAGACTCAGGTCCTCCCCCCCCACAGATACGCAGTATTTT. Its translation is CASRLRSSPPTDTQYF.

The J gene is TRBJ2-2, the V gene TRBV19; D is unresolved. V was clipped by 6 bases and J by 5 bases, with 13 bases between them. The CDR3 is 14 residues long. In germline, CDR1 is LNHDA, CDR2 SQIVND (reference sequence). This chain's CDR3 is CASRETVKTGELFF. The DNA for the CDR3 is TGTGCCAGTAGGGAAACAGTCAAAACCGGGGAGCTGTTTTTT.

The J gene is TRBJ1-1, the V gene TRBV5-1, with D possibly TRBD1 on 5 matching bases. From germline, CDR1 is SGHRS and CDR2 YFSETQ. Trimming took off 5 bases at V and 11 bases at J, with 19 bases between the two ends. This CDR3 is built from 13 residues. The CDR3 spells CASRQGPQAGAFF. As DNA, the CDR3 is TGCGCCAGCAGGCAGGGCCCCCAAGCGGGGGCTTTCTTT.

The chain couples TRBV5-6 to TRBJ2-6; the match to TRBD1 covers 9 bases. The V segment lost 4 bases and the J segment 2 bases; nucleotides outside the gene matches: 7. Germline lookup yields CDR1 SGHDT and CDR2 YYEEEE. The CDR3 runs 17 residues. The CDR3 loop reads CASSPQGATAGANVLTF. CDR3 bases: TGTGCCAGCAGCCCACAGGGGGCTACGGCTGGGGCCAACGTCCTGACTTTC.

V gene TRBV6-1 combines with J gene TRBJ2-5, with TRBD2 matching 7 bases. This CDR3 contains 15 residues. V trimming: 2 bases; J trimming: 1 base; junction bases outside the gene matches: 4. Germline CDR1 MNHNS, CDR2 SASEGT. This CDR3 reads CASSEYLAGQETQYF. CDR3 DNA: TGTGCCAGCAGTGAATATTTAGCGGGCCAAGAGACCCAGTACTTC.

The chain uses TRBV28 and TRBJ1-5; D not certain. The V and J ends lost 1 base and 4 bases respectively, with 8 bases between them. Germline CDR1 MDHEN, CDR2 SYDVKM. The CDR3 consists of 14 residues. This chain's CDR3 is CASSLSLVNQPQHF. For the CDR3, the DNA is TGTGCCAGCAGTTTATCCTTAGTTAATCAGCCCCAGCATTTT.

The chain links TRBV11-2 to TRBJ2-7; possibly TRBD1 for D (5 bases). This CDR3 has 13 residues. Trimming shortened V by 7 bases and J by 4 bases, and 14 bases separated the two germline ends. The germline V gene encodes CDR1 SGHAT and CDR2 FQNNGV. DNA of the CDR3: TGTGCCAGCAACCCACAGGCCGGGTACGAGCAGTACTTC. Its protein is CASNPQAGYEQYF. The full variable domain, completed using reference TRBV11-2 and TRBJ2-7, is EAGVAQSPRYKIIEKRQSVAFWCNPISGHATLYWYQQILGQGPKLLIQFQNNGVVDDSQLPKDRFSAERLKGVDSTLKIQPAKLEDSAVYLCASNPQAGYEQYFGPGTRLTVT.

The chain combines TRBV7-3 with TRBJ1-1, with TRBD1 matching over 8 bases. Germline V gene data show CDR1 as SGHTA and CDR2 as FQGTGA. The junction had 9 bases not matched to a gene; V was cut back by 5 bases and J by 1 base. This CDR3 contains 16 residues. The CDR3 DNA follows: TGTGCCAGCAGCCCACAGGGGGGAAGGAGGAACACTGAAGCTTTCTTT. As protein: CASSPQGGRRNTEAFF.

V usage is TRBV30 and J usage is TRBJ2-3; D is perhaps TRBD2 (5 bases). CDR3 length: 14 amino acids. V was clipped by 3 bases and J by 2 bases, with 12 bases between them. The germline V gene has CDR1 GTSNPN and CDR2 SVGIG (reference sequence). The DNA of the CDR3 is TGTGCCTGGAGGCCGGGGTGGAACACAGATACGCAGTATTTT. It yields the protein CAWRPGWNTDTQYF. The whole variable domain, remainder taken from reference TRBV30 and TRBJ2-3, is SQTIHQWPATLVQPVGSPLSLECTVEGTSNPNLYWYRQAAGRGLQLLFYSVGIGQISSEVPQNLSASRPQDRQFILSSKKLLLSDSGFYLCAWRPGWNTDTQYFGPGTRLTVL.

This clone has more than one count but fewer than ten. The V and J genes are TRBV18 and TRBJ1-5, with D possibly matching TRBD1 (5 bases). This CDR3 spans 14 amino acids. The V end was cut by 4 bases, the J end by 0 bases, with 7 bases between. Germline V gives CDR1 KGHSH, CDR2 LQKENI. In DNA form, the CDR3 reads TGTGCCAGCTCACAGGGGTATAGCAATCAGCCCCAGCATTTT. It yields the protein CASSQGYSNQPQHF.

DNA of the CDR3: TGTGCCAGCAGTTACTACGTTACAGGGGTGAGTTCACCCCTCCACTTT. Protein product: CASSYYVTGVSSPLHF. The chain recombines TRBV6-5 with TRBJ1-6; TRBD1 aligns across 7 bases. This CDR3 has 16 residues. Germline lookup yields CDR1 MNHEY and CDR2 SVGAGI. V gave up 1 base and J gave up 9 bases; unmatched junction bases: 9.

This chain uses TRBV4-1 with TRBJ2-1, with 9 nucleotides matching TRBD2. This CDR3 is built from 17 residues. Germline lookup yields CDR1 MGHRA and CDR2 YSYEKL. Germline trimming cut 1 base from V and 7 bases from J; bases unmatched to any gene: 11. The CDR3, as DNA: TGCGCCAGCAGCCAAGGCCCCCTAGCGGGGTTGAGGAATGAGCAGTTCTTC. Translation gives CASSQGPLAGLRNEQFF.

The V and J genes are TRBV7-3 and TRBJ2-1; 7 nucleotides line up with TRBD2. CDR1 is SGHTA, CDR2 FQGTGA, per germline. The CDR3 is 15 residues long. The V segment lost 4 bases and the J segment 9 bases; nucleotides outside the gene matches: 12. The CDR3 region is CASSYAGPPGGEQFF. CDR3 nucleotide sequence: TGTGCCAGCAGCTATGCGGGGCCGCCGGGGGGTGAGCAGTTCTTC.

This chain joins TRBV14 and TRBJ1-2; the D gene is possibly TRBD1 (6 bases). CDR1 and CDR2 from the germline V gene are SGHDN and FVKESK. The CDR3 loop spans 14 amino acids. Trimming took off 3 bases at V and 5 bases at J, with 13 bases between the two ends. The CDR3 DNA reads TGTGCCAGCAGCCAGAGGGGGAAGGAATATGGCTACACCTTC. Amino acids: CASSQRGKEYGYTF.